This TCR beta chain was captured in a study of patients and donors after allogeneic stem cell transplantation. TCRdb re-analysed the RT-PCR reads in MiXCR, keeping a single row per CDR3 protein. The sample records 900,000 to 1,000,000 distinct CDR3 sequences, roughly 17% being singletons. This clonotype was detected ten times or more. Sequenced input: blood, either unsorted or a sorted T cell fraction (not recorded which). The clonotype was recovered from a human donor who was either an allogeneic HSCT recipient or a stem cell or donor lymphocyte infusion donor (not recorded which). It is not recorded whose cells these are; they may come from a transplant donor.

This CDR3 is CASSHRDVYGYTF. The CDR3 coding sequence is TGTGCCAGCAGCCACCGGGACGTGTATGGCTACACCTTC. The chain couples TRBV12-3 or TRBV12-4 to TRBJ1-2; TRBD1 is a possible D gene (5 bases). The V and J ends lost 6 bases and 5 bases respectively, with 13 bases between them. The CDR3 covers 13 residues.